This T cell receptor beta chain derives from a study of monozygotic twins with inflammatory bowel disease. Study results and caveats: Healthy co-twins showed greater TCRbeta diversity (inverse Simpson) than IBD patients. The analysis yielded no support for one strong signal or clonotype associated with IBD.

The cDNA of both the TCRalpha and TCRbeta chains was subjected to two nested PCRs of about 16 and 10 cycles. TCRdb re-called the 5' RACE reads; one entry per CDR3 protein, DNA not given. This sample's table has fewer than 550,000 distinct CDR3 sequences. A note on this clonotype: Its antigen is not known.

This receptor was identified in a human donor with ulcerative colitis or Crohn's disease, or a healthy co-twin of an affected twin (not recorded which). The sample taken for sequencing was blood.

This chain's CDR3 is CASSPPGLALYEQFF. The chain couples TRBV3-1 to TRBJ2-1; TCRdb calls TRBD2, which cannot be checked without DNA. Germline CDR1 reads LGHDT; CDR2 reads YNNKEL (reference sequence). The CDR3 length is 15 residues.